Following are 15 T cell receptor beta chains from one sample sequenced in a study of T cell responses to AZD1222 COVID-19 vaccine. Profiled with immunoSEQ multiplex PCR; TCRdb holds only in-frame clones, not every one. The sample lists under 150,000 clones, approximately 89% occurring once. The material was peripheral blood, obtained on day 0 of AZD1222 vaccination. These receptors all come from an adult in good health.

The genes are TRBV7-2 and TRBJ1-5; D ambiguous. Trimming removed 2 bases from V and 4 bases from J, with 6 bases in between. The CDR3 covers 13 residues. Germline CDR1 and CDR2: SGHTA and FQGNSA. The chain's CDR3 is CASSLTQNQPQHF. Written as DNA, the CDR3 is TGTGCCAGCAGCTTAACTCAGAATCAGCCCCAGCATTTT.

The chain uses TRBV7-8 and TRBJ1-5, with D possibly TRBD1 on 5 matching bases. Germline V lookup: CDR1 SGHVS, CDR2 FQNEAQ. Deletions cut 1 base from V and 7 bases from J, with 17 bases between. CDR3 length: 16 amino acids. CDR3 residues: CASSLGTGGGRQPQHF. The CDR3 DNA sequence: TGTGCCAGCAGCTTAGGAACTGGGGGAGGTCGCCAGCCCCAGCATTTT.

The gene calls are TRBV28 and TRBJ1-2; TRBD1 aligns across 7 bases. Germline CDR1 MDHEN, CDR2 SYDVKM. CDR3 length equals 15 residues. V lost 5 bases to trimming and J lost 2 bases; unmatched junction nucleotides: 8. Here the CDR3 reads CASSGDTTGNYGYTF. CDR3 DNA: TGTGCCAGCAGTGGGGACACGACAGGGAACTATGGCTACACCTTC.

CDR3 sequence (DNA): TGTGCCACCACCCGTCGGACCGAAGCTTTCTTT. Translation: CATTRRTEAFF. This chain links TRBV25-1 with TRBJ1-1; D is undetermined. The germline V gene has CDR1 MGHDK and CDR2 SYGVNS. The CDR3 is made up of 11 amino acids. V lost 10 bases and J lost 8, with 14 bases in between. Full variable domain (missing parts from reference TRBV25-1 and TRBJ1-1): EADIYQTPRYLVIGTGKKITLECSQTMGHDKMYWYQQDPGMELHLIHYSYGVNSTEKGDLSSESTVSRIRTEHFPLTLESARPSHTSQYLCATTRRTEAFFGQGTRLTVV.

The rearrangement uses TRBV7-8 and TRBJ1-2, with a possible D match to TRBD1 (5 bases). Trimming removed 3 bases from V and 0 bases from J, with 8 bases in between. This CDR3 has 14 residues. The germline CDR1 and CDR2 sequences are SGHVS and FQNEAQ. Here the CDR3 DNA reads TGTGCCAGCAGCTTGAGAGGGGCTAACTATGGCTACACCTTC. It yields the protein CASSLRGANYGYTF.

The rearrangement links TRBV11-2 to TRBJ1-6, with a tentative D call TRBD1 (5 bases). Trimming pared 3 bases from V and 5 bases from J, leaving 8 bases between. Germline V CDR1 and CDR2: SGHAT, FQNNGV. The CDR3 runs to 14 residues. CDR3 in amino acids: CASSFLGDNSPLHF. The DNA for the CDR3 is TGTGCCAGCAGCTTCTTGGGGGATAATTCACCCCTCCACTTT.

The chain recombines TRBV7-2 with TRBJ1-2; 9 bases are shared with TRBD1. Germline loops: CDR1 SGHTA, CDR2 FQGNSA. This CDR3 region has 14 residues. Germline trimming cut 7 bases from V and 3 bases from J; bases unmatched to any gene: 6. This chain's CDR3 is CASTLDRGHYGYTF. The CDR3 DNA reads TGTGCCAGCACCTTGGACAGGGGCCACTATGGCTACACCTTC.

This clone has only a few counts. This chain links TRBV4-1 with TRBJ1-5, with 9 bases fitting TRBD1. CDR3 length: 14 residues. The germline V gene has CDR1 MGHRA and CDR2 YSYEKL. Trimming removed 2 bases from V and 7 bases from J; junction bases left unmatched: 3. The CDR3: CASSQRTGEQPQHF. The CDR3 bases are TGCGCCAGCAGCCAAAGGACAGGGGAGCAGCCCCAGCATTTT.

The CDR3 DNA sequence: TGTGCCAGCAGCCTTAGGGACATTCAGTACTTC. Translated, it gives CASSLRDIQYF. The rearrangement uses TRBV7-9 and TRBJ2-4, with D hard to call. CDR1 SEHNR and CDR2 FQNEAQ come from the germline V gene (reference sequence). V was pared by 5 bases and J by 8 bases, with 7 bases between. This CDR3 spans 11 amino acids.

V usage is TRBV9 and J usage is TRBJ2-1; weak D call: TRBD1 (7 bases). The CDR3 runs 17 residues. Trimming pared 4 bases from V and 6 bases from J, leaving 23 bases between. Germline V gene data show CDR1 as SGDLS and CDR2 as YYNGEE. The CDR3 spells CASSQRVTRGDGNEQFF. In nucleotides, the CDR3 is TGTGCCAGCAGCCAGAGAGTGACCAGGGGGGATGGCAATGAGCAGTTCTTC.

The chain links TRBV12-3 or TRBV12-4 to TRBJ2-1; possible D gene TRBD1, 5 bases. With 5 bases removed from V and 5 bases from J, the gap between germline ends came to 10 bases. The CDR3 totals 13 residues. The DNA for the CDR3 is TGTGCCAGCAGTCCGCAGGGCCACAATGAGCAGTTCTTC. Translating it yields CASSPQGHNEQFF.

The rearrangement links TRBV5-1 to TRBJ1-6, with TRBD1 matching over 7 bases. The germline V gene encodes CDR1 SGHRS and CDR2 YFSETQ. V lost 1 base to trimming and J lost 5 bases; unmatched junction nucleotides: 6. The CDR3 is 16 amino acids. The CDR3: CASSLFGQGDNSPLHF. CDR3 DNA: TGCGCCAGCAGCTTGTTTGGTCAGGGGGATAATTCACCCCTCCACTTT.

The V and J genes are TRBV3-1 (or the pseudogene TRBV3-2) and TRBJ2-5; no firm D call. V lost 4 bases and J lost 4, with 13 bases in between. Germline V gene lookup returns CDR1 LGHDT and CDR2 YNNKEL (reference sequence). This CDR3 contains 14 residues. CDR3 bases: TGTGCCAGCAGCCCGACACAGTCTGGAGAGACCCAGTACTTC. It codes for CASSPTQSGETQYF.

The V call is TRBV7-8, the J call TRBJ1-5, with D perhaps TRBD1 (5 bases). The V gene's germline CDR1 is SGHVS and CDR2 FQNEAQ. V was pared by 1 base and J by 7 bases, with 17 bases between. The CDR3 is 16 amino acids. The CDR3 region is CASSLGSELQGQPQHF. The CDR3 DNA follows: TGTGCCAGCAGCTTAGGGTCCGAGCTTCAGGGCCAGCCCCAGCATTTT.

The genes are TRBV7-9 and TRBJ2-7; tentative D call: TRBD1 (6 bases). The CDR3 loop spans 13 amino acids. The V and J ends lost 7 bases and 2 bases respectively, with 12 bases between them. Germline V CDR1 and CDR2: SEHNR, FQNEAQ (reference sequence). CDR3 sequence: CASTVTGAYEQYF. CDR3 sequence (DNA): TGTGCCAGCACCGTGACAGGAGCCTACGAGCAGTACTTC. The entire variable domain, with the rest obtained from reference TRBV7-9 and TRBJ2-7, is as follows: DTGVSQNPRHKITKRGQNVTFRCDPISEHNRLYWYRQTLGQGPEFLTYFQNEAQLEKSRLLSDRFSAERPKGSFSTLEIQRTEQGDSAMYLCASTVTGAYEQYFGPGTRLTVT.